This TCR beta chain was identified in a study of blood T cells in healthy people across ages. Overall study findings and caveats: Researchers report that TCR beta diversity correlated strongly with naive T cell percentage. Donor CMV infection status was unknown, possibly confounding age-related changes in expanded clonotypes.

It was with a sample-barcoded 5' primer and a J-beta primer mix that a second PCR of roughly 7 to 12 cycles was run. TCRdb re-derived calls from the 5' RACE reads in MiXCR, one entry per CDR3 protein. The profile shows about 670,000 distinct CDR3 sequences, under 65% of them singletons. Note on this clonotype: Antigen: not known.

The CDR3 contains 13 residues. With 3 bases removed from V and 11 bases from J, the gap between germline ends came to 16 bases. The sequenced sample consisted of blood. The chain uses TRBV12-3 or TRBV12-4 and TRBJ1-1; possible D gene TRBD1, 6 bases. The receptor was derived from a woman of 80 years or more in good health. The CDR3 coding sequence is TGTGCCAGCAGTTTCTCGGCAGGGGCAGAGGCTTTCTTT. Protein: CASSFSAGAEAFF.